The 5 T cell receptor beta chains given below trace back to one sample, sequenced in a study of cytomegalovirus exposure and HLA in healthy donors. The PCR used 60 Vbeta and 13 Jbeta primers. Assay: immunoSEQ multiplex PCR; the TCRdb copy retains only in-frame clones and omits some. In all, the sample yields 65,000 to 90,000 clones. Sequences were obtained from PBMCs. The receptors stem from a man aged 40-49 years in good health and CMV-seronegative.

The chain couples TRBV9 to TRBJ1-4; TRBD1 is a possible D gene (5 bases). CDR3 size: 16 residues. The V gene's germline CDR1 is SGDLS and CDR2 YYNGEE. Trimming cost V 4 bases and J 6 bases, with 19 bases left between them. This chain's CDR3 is CASSPPWGGLDEKLFF. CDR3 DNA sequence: TGTGCCAGCAGCCCCCCTTGGGGGGGGTTGGATGAAAAACTGTTTTTT. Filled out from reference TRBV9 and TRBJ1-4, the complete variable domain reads DSGVTQTPKHLITATGQRVTLRCSPRSGDLSVYWYQQSLDQGLQFLIQYYNGEERAKGNILERFSAQQFPDLHSELNLSSLELGDSALYFCASSPPWGGLDEKLFFGSGTQLSVL.

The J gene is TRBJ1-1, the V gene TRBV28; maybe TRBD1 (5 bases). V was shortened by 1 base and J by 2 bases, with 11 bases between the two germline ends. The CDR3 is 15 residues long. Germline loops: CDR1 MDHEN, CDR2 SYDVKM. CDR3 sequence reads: CASSLYGGVNTEAFF. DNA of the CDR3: TGTGCCAGCAGTTTATACGGGGGGGTCAACACTGAAGCTTTCTTT.

The CDR3 DNA reads as TGTGCCAGCAGGCTTGATGCGTACAATGAGCAGTTCTTC. This codes for CASRLDAYNEQFF. The chain links TRBV28 to TRBJ2-1; D gene uncertain. The CDR3 is made up of 13 amino acids. V was cut by 6 bases and J by 4 bases, with 10 bases left in between. CDR1 is MDHEN and CDR2 is SYDVKM in the germline V gene.

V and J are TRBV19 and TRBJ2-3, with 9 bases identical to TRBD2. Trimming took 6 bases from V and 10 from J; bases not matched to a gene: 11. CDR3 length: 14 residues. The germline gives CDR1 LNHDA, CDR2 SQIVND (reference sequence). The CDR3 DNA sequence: TGTGCCAGTAGGCCGCGGGGGGGCCCGTCTCCGCAGTATTTT. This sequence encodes CASRPRGGPSPQYF. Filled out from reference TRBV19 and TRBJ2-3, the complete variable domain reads DGGITQSPKYLFRKEGQNVTLSCEQNLNHDAMYWYRQDPGQGLRLIYYSQIVNDFQKGDIAEGYSVSREKKESFPLTVTSAQKNPTAFYLCASRPRGGPSPQYFGPGTRLTVL.

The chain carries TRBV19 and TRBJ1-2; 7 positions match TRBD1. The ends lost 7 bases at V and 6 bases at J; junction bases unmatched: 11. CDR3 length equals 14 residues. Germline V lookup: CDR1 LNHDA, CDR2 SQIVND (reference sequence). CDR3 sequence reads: CASTSGATGDGYTF. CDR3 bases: TGTGCCAGTACCTCAGGGGCCACAGGGGATGGCTACACCTTC. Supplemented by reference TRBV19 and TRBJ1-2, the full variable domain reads DGGITQSPKYLFRKEGQNVTLSCEQNLNHDAMYWYRQDPGQGLRLIYYSQIVNDFQKGDIAEGYSVSREKKESFPLTVTSAQKNPTAFYLCASTSGATGDGYTFGSGTRLTVV.